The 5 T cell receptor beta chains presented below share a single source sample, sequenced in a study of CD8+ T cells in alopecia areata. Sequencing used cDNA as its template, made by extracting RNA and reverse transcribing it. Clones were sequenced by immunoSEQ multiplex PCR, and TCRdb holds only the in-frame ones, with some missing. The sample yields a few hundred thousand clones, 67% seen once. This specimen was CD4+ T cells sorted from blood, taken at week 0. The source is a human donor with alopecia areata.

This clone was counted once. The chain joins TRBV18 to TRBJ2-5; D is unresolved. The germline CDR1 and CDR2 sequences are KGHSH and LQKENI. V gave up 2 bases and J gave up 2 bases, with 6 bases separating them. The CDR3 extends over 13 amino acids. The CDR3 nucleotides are TGTGCCAGCTCACCATCCAGGCAAGAGACCCAGTACTTC. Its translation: CASSPSRQETQYF.

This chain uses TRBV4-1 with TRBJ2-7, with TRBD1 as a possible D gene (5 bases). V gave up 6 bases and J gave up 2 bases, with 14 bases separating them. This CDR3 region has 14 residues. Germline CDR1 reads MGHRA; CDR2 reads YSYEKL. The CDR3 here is CASRIDRYAYEQYF. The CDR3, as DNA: TGCGCCAGCAGGATTGACAGATACGCCTACGAGCAGTACTTC.

CDR3 in amino acids: CASGGEIQETQYF. The CDR3 DNA is TGTGCCAGCGGAGGGGAAATCCAAGAGACCCAGTACTTC. The chain recombines TRBV2 with TRBJ2-5, with a tentative D call TRBD2 (6 bases). V was cut by 8 bases and J by 1 base, with 11 bases left in between. The CDR3 has 13 amino acids. Germline V gene sequence: CDR1 SNHLY, CDR2 FYNNEI.

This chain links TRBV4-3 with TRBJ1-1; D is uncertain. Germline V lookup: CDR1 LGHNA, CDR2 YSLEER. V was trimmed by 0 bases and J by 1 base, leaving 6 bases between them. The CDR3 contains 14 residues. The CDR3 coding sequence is TGCGCCAGCAGCCAAGATGTGAGGAACACTGAAGCTTTCTTT. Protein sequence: CASSQDVRNTEAFF.

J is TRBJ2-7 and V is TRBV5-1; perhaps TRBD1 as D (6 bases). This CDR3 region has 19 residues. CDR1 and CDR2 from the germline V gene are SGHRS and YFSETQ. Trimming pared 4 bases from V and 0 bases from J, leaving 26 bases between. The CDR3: CASSQRPPTGTRFSYEQYF. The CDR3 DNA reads TGCGCCAGCAGCCAACGCCCCCCAACAGGGACCCGTTTCTCCTACGAGCAGTACTTC.